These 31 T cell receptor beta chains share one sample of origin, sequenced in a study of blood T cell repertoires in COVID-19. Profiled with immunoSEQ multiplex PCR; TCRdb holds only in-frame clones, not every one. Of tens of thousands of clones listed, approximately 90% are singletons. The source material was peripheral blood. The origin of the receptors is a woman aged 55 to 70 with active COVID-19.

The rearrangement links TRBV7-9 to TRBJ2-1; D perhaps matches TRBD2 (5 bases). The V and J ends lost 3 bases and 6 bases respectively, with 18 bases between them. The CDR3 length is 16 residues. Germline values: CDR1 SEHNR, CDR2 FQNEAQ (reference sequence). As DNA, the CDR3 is TGTGCCAGCAGCTTTATGGTGCGGGCCACGGGCAATGAGCAGTTCTTC. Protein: CASSFMVRATGNEQFF.

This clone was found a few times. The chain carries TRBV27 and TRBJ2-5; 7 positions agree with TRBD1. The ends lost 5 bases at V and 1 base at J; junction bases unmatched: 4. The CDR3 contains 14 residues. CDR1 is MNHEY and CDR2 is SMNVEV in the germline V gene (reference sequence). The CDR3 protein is CASSPGTAQETQYF. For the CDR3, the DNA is TGTGCCAGCAGTCCCGGGACAGCCCAAGAGACCCAGTACTTC.

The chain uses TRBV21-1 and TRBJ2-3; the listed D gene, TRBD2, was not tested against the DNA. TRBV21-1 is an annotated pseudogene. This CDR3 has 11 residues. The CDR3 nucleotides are TGTGCCAGCAGCAAACGGTCCACGCAGTATTTT. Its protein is CASSKRSTQYF.

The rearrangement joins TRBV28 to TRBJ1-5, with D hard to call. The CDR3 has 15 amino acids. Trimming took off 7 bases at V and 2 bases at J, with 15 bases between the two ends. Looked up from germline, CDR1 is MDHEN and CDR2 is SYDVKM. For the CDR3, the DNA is TGTGCCAGCACCCTCGGGGTCGGTGGCAATCAGCCCCAGCATTTT. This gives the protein CASTLGVGGNQPQHF.

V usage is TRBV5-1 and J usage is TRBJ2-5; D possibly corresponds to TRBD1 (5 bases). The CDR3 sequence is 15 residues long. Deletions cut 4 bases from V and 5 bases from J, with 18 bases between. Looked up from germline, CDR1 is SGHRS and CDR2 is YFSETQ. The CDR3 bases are TGCGCCAGCAGCCCGTGGGGCAGTCTGAGTGAGACCCAGTACTTC. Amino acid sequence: CASSPWGSLSETQYF.

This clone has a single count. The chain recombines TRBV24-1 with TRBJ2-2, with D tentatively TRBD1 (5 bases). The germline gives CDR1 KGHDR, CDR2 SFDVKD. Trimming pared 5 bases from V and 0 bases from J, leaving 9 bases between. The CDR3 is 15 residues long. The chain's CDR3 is CATSGQGTNTGELFF. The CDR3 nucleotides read TGTGCCACCAGTGGGCAGGGAACGAACACCGGGGAGCTGTTTTTT.

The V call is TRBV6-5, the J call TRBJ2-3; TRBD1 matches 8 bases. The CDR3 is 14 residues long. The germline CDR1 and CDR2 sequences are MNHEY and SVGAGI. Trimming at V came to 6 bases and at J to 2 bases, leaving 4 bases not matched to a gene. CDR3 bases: TGTGCCAGCAGGGACAGGGTACTCACAGATACGCAGTATTTT. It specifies CASRDRVLTDTQYF.

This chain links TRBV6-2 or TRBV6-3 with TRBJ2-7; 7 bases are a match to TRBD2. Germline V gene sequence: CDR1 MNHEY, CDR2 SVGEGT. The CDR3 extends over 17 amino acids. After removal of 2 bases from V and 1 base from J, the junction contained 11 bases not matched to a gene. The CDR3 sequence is CASSYGEEGGWSYEQYF. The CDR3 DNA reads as TGTGCCAGCAGTTACGGGGAGGAGGGAGGGTGGTCCTACGAGCAGTACTTC.

For the CDR3, the DNA is TGTGCCAGCTCAAAGACGTACAGGGGTCGGGGCGAGCAGTACTTC. Translating it yields CASSKTYRGRGEQYF. The chain is built from TRBV18 and TRBJ2-7; 7 bases fit TRBD1. J was trimmed by 6 bases and V by 5 bases; bases with no gene match: 13. CDR1 KGHSH and CDR2 LQKENI come from the germline V gene. The CDR3 has 15 residues.

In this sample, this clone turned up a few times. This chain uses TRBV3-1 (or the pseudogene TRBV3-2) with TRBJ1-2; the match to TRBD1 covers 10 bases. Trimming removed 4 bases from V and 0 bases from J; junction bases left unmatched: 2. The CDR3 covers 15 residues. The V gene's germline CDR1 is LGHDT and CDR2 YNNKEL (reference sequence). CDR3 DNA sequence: TGTGCCAGCAGCCTAGGGACAGGGGCTAACTATGGCTACACCTTC. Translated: CASSLGTGANYGYTF.

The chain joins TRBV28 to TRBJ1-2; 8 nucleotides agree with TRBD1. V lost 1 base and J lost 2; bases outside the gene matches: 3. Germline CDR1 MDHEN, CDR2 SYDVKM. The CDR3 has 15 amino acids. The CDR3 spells CASSLFGQGNYGYTF. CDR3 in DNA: TGTGCCAGCAGTTTATTCGGACAGGGCAACTATGGCTACACCTTC.

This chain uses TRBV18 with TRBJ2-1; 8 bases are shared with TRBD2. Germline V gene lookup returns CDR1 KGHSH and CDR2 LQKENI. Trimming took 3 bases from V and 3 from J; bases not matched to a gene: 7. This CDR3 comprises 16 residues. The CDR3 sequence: CASSPLTSASYNEQFF. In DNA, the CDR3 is TGTGCCAGCTCACCCCTGACTAGCGCTAGCTACAATGAGCAGTTCTTC. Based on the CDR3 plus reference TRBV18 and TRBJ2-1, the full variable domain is NAGVMQNPRHLVRRRGQEARLRCSPMKGHSHVYWYRQLPEEGLKFMVYLQKENIIDESGMPKERFSAEFPKEGPSILRIQQVVRGDSAAYFCASSPLTSASYNEQFFGPGTRLTVL.

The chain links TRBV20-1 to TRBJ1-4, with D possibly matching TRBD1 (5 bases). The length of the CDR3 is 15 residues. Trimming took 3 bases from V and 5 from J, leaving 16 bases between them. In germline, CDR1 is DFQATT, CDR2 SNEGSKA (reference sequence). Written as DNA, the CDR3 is TGCAGTGCTAGTGGCCGGACAAGAAGGAATGAAAAACTGTTTTTT. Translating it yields CSASGRTRRNEKLFF.

The CDR3 loop reads CASSTTGQSEAFF. CDR3 DNA sequence: TGTGCCAGCTCCACGACAGGGCAGTCTGAAGCTTTCTTT. V is TRBV18 and J is TRBJ1-1, with TRBD1 matching 7 bases. In germline, CDR1 is KGHSH, CDR2 LQKENI. The CDR3 is 13 amino acids. V shed 6 bases, J shed 6 bases, and the junction held 7 bases outside the gene matches. The variable domain in full, completed from reference TRBV18 and TRBJ1-1, reads NAGVMQNPRHLVRRRGQEARLRCSPMKGHSHVYWYRQLPEEGLKFMVYLQKENIIDESGMPKERFSAEFPKEGPSILRIQQVVRGDSAAYFCASSTTGQSEAFFGQGTRLTVV.

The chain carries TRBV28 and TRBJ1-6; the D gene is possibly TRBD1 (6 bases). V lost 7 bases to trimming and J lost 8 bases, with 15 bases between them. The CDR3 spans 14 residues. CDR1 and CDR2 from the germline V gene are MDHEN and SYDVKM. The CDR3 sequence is CASTSAQGYSPLHF. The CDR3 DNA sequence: TGTGCCAGCACCTCAGCACAGGGTTATTCACCCCTCCACTTT.

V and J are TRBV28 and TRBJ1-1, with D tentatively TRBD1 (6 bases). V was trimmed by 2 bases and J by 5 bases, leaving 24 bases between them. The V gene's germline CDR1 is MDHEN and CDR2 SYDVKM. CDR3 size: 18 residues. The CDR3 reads CASSLIGQGPPPDTEAFF. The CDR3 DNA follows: TGTGCCAGCAGTTTAATTGGCCAGGGGCCTCCACCGGATACTGAAGCTTTCTTT.

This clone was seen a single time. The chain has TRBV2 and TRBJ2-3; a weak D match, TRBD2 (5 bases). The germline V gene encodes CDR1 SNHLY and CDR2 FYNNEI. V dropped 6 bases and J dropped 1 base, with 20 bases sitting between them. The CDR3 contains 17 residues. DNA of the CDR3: TGTGCCAGCAGAATCACTGGATCCGGGGTTGGCACAGATACGCAGTATTTT. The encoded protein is CASRITGSGVGTDTQYF.

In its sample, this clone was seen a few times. The CDR3 bases are TGCGCCAGCAGTGAAGCGGGGGACTGGGAGACCCAGTACTTC. This gives the protein CASSEAGDWETQYF. This sequence joins TRBV10-1 and TRBJ2-5, with 8 bases identical to TRBD2. CDR1 and CDR2 from the germline V gene are WNHNN and SYGVQD (reference sequence). The CDR3 loop spans 14 amino acids. V shed 3 bases and J 5 bases; nucleotides not matched to a gene: 5.

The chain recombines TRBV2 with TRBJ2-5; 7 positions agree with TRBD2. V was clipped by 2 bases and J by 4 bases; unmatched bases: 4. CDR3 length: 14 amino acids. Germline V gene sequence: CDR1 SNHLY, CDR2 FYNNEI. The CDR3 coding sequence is TGTGCCAGCAGTGAACAGGGCGGGGGAGAGACCCAGTACTTC. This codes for CASSEQGGGETQYF.

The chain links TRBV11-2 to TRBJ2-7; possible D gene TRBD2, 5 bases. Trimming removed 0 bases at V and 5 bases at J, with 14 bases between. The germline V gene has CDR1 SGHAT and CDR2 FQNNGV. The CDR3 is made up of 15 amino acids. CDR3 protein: CASSLDRTSIHEQYF. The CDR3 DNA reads TGTGCCAGCAGCTTAGATAGAACTAGTATCCACGAGCAGTACTTC.

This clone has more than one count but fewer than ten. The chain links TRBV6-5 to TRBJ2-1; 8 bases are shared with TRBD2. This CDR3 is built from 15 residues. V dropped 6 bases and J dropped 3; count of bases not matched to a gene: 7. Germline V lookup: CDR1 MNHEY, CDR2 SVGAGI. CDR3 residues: CASRRTSRNYNEQFF. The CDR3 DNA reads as TGTGCCAGCAGGCGGACTAGCCGGAACTACAATGAGCAGTTCTTC.

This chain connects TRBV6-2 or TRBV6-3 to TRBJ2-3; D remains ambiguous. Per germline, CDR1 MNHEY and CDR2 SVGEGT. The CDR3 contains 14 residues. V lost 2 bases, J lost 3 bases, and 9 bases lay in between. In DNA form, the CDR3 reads TGTGCCAGCAGTTACGTATACAGAACAGATACGCAGTATTTT. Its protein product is CASSYVYRTDTQYF.

CDR3 nucleotides: TGCGCCAGCAGAGCCCCAGGGGCAGGGACTAATGAAAAACTGTTTTTT. Encoded protein: CASRAPGAGTNEKLFF. This chain joins TRBV5-1 and TRBJ1-4; a possible D gene is TRBD1 (6 bases). Trimming removed 5 bases at V and 2 bases at J, with 16 bases between. This CDR3 is built from 16 residues. Germline V gene lookup returns CDR1 SGHRS and CDR2 YFSETQ.

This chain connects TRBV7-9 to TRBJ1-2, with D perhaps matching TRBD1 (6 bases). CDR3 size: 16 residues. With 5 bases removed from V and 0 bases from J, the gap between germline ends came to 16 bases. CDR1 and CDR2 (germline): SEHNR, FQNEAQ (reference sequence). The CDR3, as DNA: TGTGCCAGCAGCCTCAAACAGGGCCCAGCTAACTATGGCTACACCTTC. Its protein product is CASSLKQGPANYGYTF.

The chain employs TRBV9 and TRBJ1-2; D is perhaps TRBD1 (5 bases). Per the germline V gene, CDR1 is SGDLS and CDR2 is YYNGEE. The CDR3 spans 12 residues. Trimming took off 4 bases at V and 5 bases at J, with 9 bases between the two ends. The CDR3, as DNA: TGTGCCAGCAGCTCACAGGTTTATGGCTACACCTTC. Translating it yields CASSSQVYGYTF.

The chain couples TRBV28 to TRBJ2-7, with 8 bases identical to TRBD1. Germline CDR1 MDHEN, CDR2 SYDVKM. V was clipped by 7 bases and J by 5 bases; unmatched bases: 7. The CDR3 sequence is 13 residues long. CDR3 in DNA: TGTGCCAGCACGGGACAGGTAGTCAACGAGCAGTACTTC. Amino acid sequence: CASTGQVVNEQYF.

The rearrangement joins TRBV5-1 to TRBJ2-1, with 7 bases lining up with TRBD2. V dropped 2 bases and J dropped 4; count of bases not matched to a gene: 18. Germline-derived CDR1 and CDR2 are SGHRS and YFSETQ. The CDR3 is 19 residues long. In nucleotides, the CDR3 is TGCGCCAGCAGCTTAGGCCGAGGGAACCCGGGACTATATTACAATGAGCAGTTCTTC. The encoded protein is CASSLGRGNPGLYYNEQFF.

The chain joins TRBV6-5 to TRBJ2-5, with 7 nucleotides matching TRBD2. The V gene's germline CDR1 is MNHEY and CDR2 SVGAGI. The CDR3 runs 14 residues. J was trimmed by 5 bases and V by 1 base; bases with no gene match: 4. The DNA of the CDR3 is TGTGCCAGCAGTTACTGGGGAGGGAGGGAGACCCAGTACTTC. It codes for CASSYWGGRETQYF.

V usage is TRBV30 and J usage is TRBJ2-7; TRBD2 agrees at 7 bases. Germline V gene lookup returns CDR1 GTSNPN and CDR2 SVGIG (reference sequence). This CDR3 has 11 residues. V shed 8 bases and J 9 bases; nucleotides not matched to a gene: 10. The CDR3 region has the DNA TGTGCCCTCATGGGGACTACGCGGCAGTACTTC. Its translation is CALMGTTRQYF.

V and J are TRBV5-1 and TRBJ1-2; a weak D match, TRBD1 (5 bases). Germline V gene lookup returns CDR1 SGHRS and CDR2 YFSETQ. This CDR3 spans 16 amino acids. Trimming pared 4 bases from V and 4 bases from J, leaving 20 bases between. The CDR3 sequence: CASSIKRWGVGYGYTF. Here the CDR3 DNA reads TGCGCCAGCAGCATAAAGCGATGGGGGGTCGGCTATGGCTACACCTTC.

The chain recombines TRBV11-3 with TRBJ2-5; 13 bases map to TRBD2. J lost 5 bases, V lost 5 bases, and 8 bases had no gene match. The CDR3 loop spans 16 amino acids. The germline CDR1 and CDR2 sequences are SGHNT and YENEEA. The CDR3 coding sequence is TGTGCCAGCAGCCTAGGACTAGCGGGAGTAGGCGAGACCCAGTACTTC. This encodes CASSLGLAGVGETQYF.